This T cell receptor beta chain was obtained from a study of cytomegalovirus exposure and HLA in healthy donors. The study, taken as a whole, reports: Cytomegalovirus-associated TCR beta chains were listed, numbering roughly 150.

The assay was immunoSEQ multiplex PCR, and TCRdb's table has in-frame clones only and misses some. Counted here are 150,000 to 200,000 clones, approximately 81% occurring once; the ten biggest clones make up roughly 10%. The CDR3 contains 16 residues. Germline V CDR1 and CDR2: SNHLY, FYNNEI. J lost 7 bases, V lost 5 bases, and 11 bases had no gene match. This clone was seen only once. Its antigen remains unknown. Specimen: PBMCs. The gene calls are TRBV2 and TRBJ2-1; 10 bases align to TRBD2. The source of this sequence is a man aged 25 to 40 in good health and CMV-seropositive. CDR3 bases: TGTGCCAGCAGTCGCCCGGGACTAGCGAATGGTAATGAGCAGTTCTTC. This translates into CASSRPGLANGNEQFF.